The clone carrying this T cell receptor beta chain was detected only once. This entry belongs to a study of glioma-infiltrating T cells after dendritic cell vaccination. Overall study context: Dendritic cells derived from monocytes and pulsed with autologous tumor lysate formed the vaccine.

Input was 2 ug genomic DNA, or all available if less. Profiling relied on immunoSEQ multiplex PCR, and the TCRdb table lists in-frame clones only, not all of them. The repertoire holds about 92,000 clones, with 65% to 90% as singletons. V shed 6 bases and J 5 bases; nucleotides not matched to a gene: 7. The CDR3 runs 13 residues. Germline CDR1 and CDR2: MDHEN and SYDVKM. The chain links TRBV28 to TRBJ2-7; 7 bases line up with TRBD1. This specimen consisted of blood, obtained before dendritic cell vaccination. This TCR came from a human donor with glioblastoma. The chain's CDR3 is CASRLPGGDEQYF. The CDR3 coding sequence is TGTGCCAGCAGACTCCCAGGGGGTGACGAGCAGTACTTC.